These 17 T cell receptor beta chains share one sample of origin, sequenced in a study of T cell responses to AZD1222 COVID-19 vaccine. Profiled with immunoSEQ multiplex PCR; TCRdb holds only in-frame clones, not every one. The table shows 110,000 to 150,000 clones, with just under 95% occurring only once. Sequenced material: peripheral blood, taken after recovery from COVID-19. These receptors all stem from an adult who had recovered from COVID-19.

The chain has TRBV28 and TRBJ1-3; D remains ambiguous. Germline CDR1 reads MDHEN; CDR2 reads SYDVKM. Trimming pared 2 bases from V and 2 bases from J, leaving 10 bases between. This CDR3 is built from 15 residues. CDR3 DNA: TGTGCCAGCAGTTTACCGGGCGCCGCTGGAAACACCATATATTTT. Protein sequence: CASSLPGAAGNTIYF.

The chain is built from TRBV7-2 and TRBJ2-1; 10 bases are shared with TRBD2. This CDR3 comprises 15 residues. The ends lost 5 bases at V and 3 bases at J; junction bases unmatched: 4. The germline V gene has CDR1 SGHTA and CDR2 FQGNSA. CDR3 DNA: TGTGCCAGCAGCATTAGCGGGAGGAACTACAATGAGCAGTTCTTC. It is translated as CASSISGRNYNEQFF.

CDR3 nucleotides: TGTGCCAGCAGTTTAGAGACTAGTTTTAGGGATACGCAGTATTTT. It yields the protein CASSLETSFRDTQYF. J is TRBJ2-3 and V is TRBV27; possible D gene TRBD2, 6 bases. This CDR3 comprises 15 residues. V gave up 2 bases and J gave up 6 bases, with 15 bases separating them. Germline V gives CDR1 MNHEY, CDR2 SMNVEV (reference sequence).

This clone was seen once. This rearrangement joins TRBV30 to TRBJ2-7; TRBD2 might be the D (6 bases). Germline CDR1 reads GTSNPN; CDR2 reads SVGIG (reference sequence). The CDR3 sequence is 11 residues long. The CDR3 nucleotides are TGTGCGGAGGGGACTCACCTCGAGCAGTACTTC. Amino acids: CAEGTHLEQYF.

The chain is built from TRBV18 and TRBJ2-7; a weak D match, TRBD1 (6 bases). CDR1 and CDR2 (germline): KGHSH, LQKENI. The CDR3 extends over 15 amino acids. The V end lost 4 bases, the J end lost 3 bases, and 16 bases lay between the germline ends. CDR3 nucleotides: TGTGCCAGCTCACTGTACCGGGACAAAAACTACGAGCAGTACTTC. The encoded protein is CASSLYRDKNYEQYF.

The V gene is TRBV30, the J gene TRBJ2-7, with 8 bases that match TRBD1. The CDR3 has 12 residues. Germline CDR1 reads GTSNPN; CDR2 reads SVGIG (reference sequence). Trimming took 6 bases from V and 3 from J; bases not matched to a gene: 4. In DNA form, the CDR3 reads TGTGCCTGTCAGGGGGCAGTCTACGAGCAGTACTTC. Protein product: CACQGAVYEQYF.

The chain carries TRBV30 and TRBJ1-1; D uncertain. There are 13 residues in the CDR3. V gave up 1 base and J gave up 2 bases, with 8 bases separating them. Germline V gene sequence: CDR1 GTSNPN, CDR2 SVGIG (reference sequence). The CDR3 region has the DNA TGTGCCTGGAGTGAAGAGGGTAACACTGAAGCTTTCTTT. As protein: CAWSEEGNTEAFF.

V usage is TRBV5-1 and J usage is TRBJ2-5, with 10 bases aligning to TRBD2. Germline CDR1 is SGHRS and CDR2 is YFSETQ. The CDR3 contains 17 residues. With 2 bases clipped from V and 5 bases from J, the junction kept 12 bases outside the gene matches. The CDR3 DNA reads as TGCGCCAGCAGCTTTGGAACTAGCGGGATCGGGAGGGAGACCCAGTACTTC. Translated: CASSFGTSGIGRETQYF. The variable domain in full, with the rest retrieved from reference TRBV5-1 and TRBJ2-5, is KAGVTQTPRYLIKTRGQQVTLSCSPISGHRSVSWYQQTPGQGLQFLFEYFSETQRNKGNFPGRFSGRQFSNSRSEMNVSTLELGDSALYLCASSFGTSGIGRETQYFGPGTRLLVL.

This sequence joins TRBV19 and TRBJ2-3; 10 bases match TRBD2. V shed 5 bases and J 4 bases; nucleotides not matched to a gene: 12. Germline CDR1 reads LNHDA; CDR2 reads SQIVND (reference sequence). There are 17 residues in the CDR3. CDR3 in DNA: TGTGCCAGTAGTCCGGGGGCAGCGGGAGGGCAGGCAGATACGCAGTATTTT. It yields the protein CASSPGAAGGQADTQYF.

This rearrangement joins TRBV9 to TRBJ2-1; 15 bases map to TRBD2. The trim removed 3 bases at V and 8 bases at J, leaving 3 bases unmatched. The CDR3 loop spans 15 amino acids. Germline lookup yields CDR1 SGDLS and CDR2 YYNGEE. CDR3 residues: CASSAGLAGGYEQFF. The CDR3 nucleotides read TGTGCCAGCAGCGCGGGACTAGCGGGAGGCTATGAGCAGTTCTTC. The whole variable domain, remainder taken from reference TRBV9 and TRBJ2-1, is DSGVTQTPKHLITATGQRVTLRCSPRSGDLSVYWYQQSLDQGLQFLIQYYNGEERAKGNILERFSAQQFPDLHSELNLSSLELGDSALYFCASSAGLAGGYEQFFGPGTRLTVL.

The gene calls are TRBV29-1 and TRBJ2-7; 9 nucleotides line up with TRBD2. Germline V gene sequence: CDR1 SQVTM, CDR2 ANQGSEA. CDR3 size: 16 residues. The junction had 9 bases not matched to a gene; V was cut back by 1 base and J by 2 bases. This CDR3 reads CSVEGTSDLRPYEQYF. For the CDR3, the DNA is TGCAGCGTTGAAGGGACTAGCGACCTCCGTCCCTACGAGCAGTACTTC.

The rearrangement links TRBV10-2 to TRBJ2-7; a possible D gene is TRBD2 (5 bases). The CDR3 runs to 13 residues. Trimming cost V 5 bases and J 3 bases, with 11 bases left between them. Germline V gene sequence: CDR1 WSHSY, CDR2 SAAADI. CDR3: CASSTGSVYEQYF. The CDR3 region has the DNA TGCGCCAGCAGTACGGGGAGCGTCTACGAGCAGTACTTC.

The CDR3 DNA sequence: TGCGCCAGCAGTAGGACAGGGAACTATGGCTACACCTTC. Encoded protein: CASSRTGNYGYTF. The V and J genes are TRBV10-2 and TRBJ1-2; 8 positions agree with TRBD1. In germline, CDR1 is WSHSY, CDR2 SAAADI. J was trimmed by 2 bases and V by 5 bases; bases with no gene match: 1. This CDR3 comprises 13 residues.

This chain joins TRBV27 and TRBJ2-7; D not resolved. The CDR3 extends over 14 amino acids. From germline, CDR1 is MNHEY and CDR2 SMNVEV (reference sequence). V shed 0 bases and J shed 2 bases, with 8 bases lying between them. This chain's CDR3 is CASSLSPTAYEQYF. The CDR3 DNA follows: TGTGCCAGCAGTTTATCTCCAACAGCCTACGAGCAGTACTTC.

The chain combines TRBV3-1 (or the pseudogene TRBV3-2) with TRBJ2-1, with 12 bases aligning to TRBD2. Germline V gives CDR1 LGHDT, CDR2 YNNKEL (reference sequence). J lost 8 bases, V lost 4 bases, and 9 bases had no gene match. The CDR3 sequence is 16 residues long. DNA of the CDR3: TGTGCCAGCAGCCTACGACTAGCGGGAGAGGCCGATGAGCAGTTCTTC. Protein sequence: CASSLRLAGEADEQFF.

This chain joins TRBV7-9 and TRBJ1-1; tentative D call: TRBD1 (5 bases). Germline loops: CDR1 SEHNR, CDR2 FQNEAQ (reference sequence). V was clipped by 2 bases and J by 0 bases, with 7 bases between them. The CDR3 has 14 amino acids. CDR3 loop: CASSLLRVNTEAFF. The CDR3 DNA sequence: TGTGCCAGCAGCTTACTCAGGGTGAACACTGAAGCTTTCTTT. Together with reference TRBV7-9 and TRBJ1-1, the CDR3 gives the full variable domain: DTGVSQNPRHKITKRGQNVTFRCDPISEHNRLYWYRQTLGQGPEFLTYFQNEAQLEKSRLLSDRFSAERPKGSFSTLEIQRTEQGDSAMYLCASSLLRVNTEAFFGQGTRLTVV.

This clone was counted a single time. The chain couples TRBV6-5 to TRBJ1-2; 8 nucleotides align to TRBD1. Germline values: CDR1 MNHEY, CDR2 SVGAGI. The CDR3 totals 13 residues. Germline trimming cut 8 bases from V and 0 bases from J; bases unmatched to any gene: 2. In DNA, the CDR3 is TGTGCCAGCGGGACAGGACCTAACTATGGCTACACCTTC. Protein: CASGTGPNYGYTF.